This is a list of T cell receptor beta chains from one sample in a study of cytomegalovirus exposure and HLA in healthy donors. Profiled with immunoSEQ multiplex PCR; TCRdb holds only in-frame clones, not every one. Among about 250,000 clones listed, about 85% were seen once. Sequenced: PBMCs. All receptors derive from a girl aged 2 to 9 in good health and CMV-seronegative. CDR3s include the opening cysteine and the closing phenylalanine or tryptophan. Fields, in order: J gene, V gene, clone size, D gene, CDR3 DNA, CDR3 protein. The D gene is left open where the match is weak. Clone size is stated in some rows and not others, as once, few, many or a class when expanded.

TRBJ2-7 TRBV5-8 NA NA TGTGCCAGCAGCTTGGGTAGCGGCTCCTACGAGCAGTACTTC CASSLGSGSYEQYF
TRBJ2-1 TRBV5-6 NA TRBD2 TGTGCCACCTACCGGGGGGGCTATAATGAGCAGTTCTTC CATYRGGYNEQFF
TRBJ2-5 TRBV12-5 NA NA TGTGCTAGTGGTTCAGAAGAGACCCAGTACTTC CASGSEETQYF
TRBJ1-5 TRBV19 once TRBD1 TGTGCCAGTAGTATTGGACAGGGAAGCAATCAGCCCCAGCATTTT CASSIGQGSNQPQHF
TRBJ2-5 TRBV7-2 NA TRBD1 TGTGCCAGCAGCTGGACAGGGGGAGAGACCCAGTACTTC CASSWTGGETQYF
TRBJ2-7 TRBV7-3 NA NA TGTGCCAGCAGCTTATATCAGGGGCCCTACGAGCAGTACTTC CASSLYQGPYEQYF
TRBJ1-1 TRBV6-5 NA NA TGTGCCAGCAGTTACCGTCGGGTCAACACTGAAGCTTTCTTT CASSYRRVNTEAFF
TRBJ1-5 TRBV7-2 NA TRBD1 TGTGCCAGCACACTGGACAGGGATCAGCCCCAGCATTTT CASTLDRDQPQHF
TRBJ2-1 TRBV14 NA TRBD2 TGTGCCAGCAGCTTCATAGCGGGAGAGGTCAATGAGCAGTTCTTC CASSFIAGEVNEQFF
TRBJ1-2 TRBV6-1 NA TRBD1 TGTGCCGGCATGGGGGGACAGATCTATGGCTACACCTTC CAGMGGQIYGYTF
TRBJ2-7 TRBV4-1 once TRBD2 TGCGCCAGCAGCCAGTACGCTAGCGGGAGCTCCTACGAGCAGTACTTC CASSQYASGSSYEQYF
TRBJ2-1 TRBV13 few TRBD1 TGTGCCAGCAGCTCGGGACAGGGCCCTTACAATGAGCAGTTCTTC CASSSGQGPYNEQFF
TRBJ2-7 TRBV7-6 NA NA TGTGCCAGCAGCTTAGGCGGCGTGTACGAGCAGTACTTC CASSLGGVYEQYF
TRBJ1-1 TRBV6-5 NA TRBD1 TGTGCCAGCAGTTACACAGGGGATGCTGAAGCTTTCTTT CASSYTGDAEAFF
TRBJ1-5 TRBV2 NA NA TGTGCCAGCTTGAGACAGGAAAGCCAGCCCCAGCATTTT CASLRQESQPQHF
TRBJ2-7 TRBV7-8 NA NA TGTGCCAGCAGCTTAATGGCTAGCTGGTCCTACGAGCAGTACTTC CASSLMASWSYEQYF
TRBJ2-7 TRBV6-1 NA NA TGTGCCAGCAGGCCCGCAGTCTCCGAGCAGTACTTC CASRPAVSEQYF
TRBJ1-4 TRBV6-6 NA NA TGTGCCAGCAGTTACTGGCACGAAAAACTGTTTTTT CASSYWHEKLFF
TRBJ2-3 TRBV6-1 NA TRBD2 TGTGCCAGCAGTGGACTAGCGGGAATGGCAGATACGCAGTATTTT CASSGLAGMADTQYF
TRBJ1-4 TRBV6-5 once NA TGTGCCAGCAGTTTTGGGCCGAATGGAAAACTGTTTTTT CASSFGPNGKLFF
TRBJ2-1 TRBV10-3 NA TRBD2 TGTGCCATCAGGGCCGGTGGGGCGGGGGGGCGCAATGAGCAGTTCTTC CAIRAGGAGGRNEQFF
TRBJ2-7 TRBV27 NA TRBD1 TGTGCCAGCAGTTTCGGGACAGGGTACGAGCAGTACTTC CASSFGTGYEQYF
TRBJ1-5 TRBV19 NA TRBD1 TGTGCCAGTAGTGTACAGGGGTTCAATCAGCCCCAGCATTTT CASSVQGFNQPQHF
TRBJ1-6 TRBV5-4 NA TRBD1 TGTGCCAGCAGCGTCGGACAGGGGAATTCACCCCTCCACTTT CASSVGQGNSPLHF
TRBJ2-3 TRBV9 NA NA TGTGCCAGCAGCTTCCGGGACATCGATACGCAGTATTTT CASSFRDIDTQYF
TRBJ1-1 TRBV27 once NA TGTGCCAGCACCCCTCTCCAAAGGGGGAACACTGAAGCTTTCTTT CASTPLQRGNTEAFF
TRBJ2-7 TRBV29-1 NA NA TGCAGCGTTGAAATCGGACTAGGGGGCTACGAGCAGTACTTC CSVEIGLGGYEQYF
TRBJ1-2 TRBV2 NA NA TGTGCCAGCCAGGCAGGGGTCTATGGCTACACCTTC CASQAGVYGYTF
TRBJ1-1 TRBV5-1 few TRBD1 TGCGCCAGCAGCCGACAGGGGTTGAACACTGAAGCTTTCTTT CASSRQGLNTEAFF
TRBJ1-2 TRBV6-1 NA NA TGTGCCAGCAGACAGGACAGATTCTATGGCTACACCTTC CASRQDRFYGYTF
TRBJ2-1 TRBV2 NA NA TGTGCCAGCAGTGAACAGGGTATCTATGAGCAGTTCTTC CASSEQGIYEQFF
TRBJ2-1 TRBV2 NA NA TGTGCCAGCAGTAAAAATCAGGGGACCCCCTACAATGAGCAGTTCTTC CASSKNQGTPYNEQFF
TRBJ1-5 TRBV19 NA NA TGTGCCAGCCTCTCACAGGTTGCGGCAGAGCCCCAGCATTTT CASLSQVAAEPQHF
TRBJ2-2 TRBV29-1 NA TRBD2 TGCAGCGTTCTAGCGGGAGACACCGGGGAGCTGTTTTTT CSVLAGDTGELFF
TRBJ1-2 TRBV19 NA TRBD1 TGTGCCAGTAGTATCAGACAGGGGGCCGATGGCTACACCTTC CASSIRQGADGYTF
TRBJ2-5 TRBV6-5 NA NA TGTGCCAGCAGCCCCCTTTTCCACAAAGAGACCCAGTACTTC CASSPLFHKETQYF
TRBJ2-7 TRBV2 few NA TGTGCCACCACAGGGGGGGACACCTACGAGCAGTACTTC CATTGGDTYEQYF
TRBJ1-2 TRBV30 NA NA TGTGCCTGGAGTGTAGGGGTAGGATATGGCTACACCTTC CAWSVGVGYGYTF
TRBJ1-5 TRBV6-5 NA NA TGTGCCAGCAGTTACTCGTCGGGGAGCAATCAGCCCCAGCATTTT CASSYSSGSNQPQHF
TRBJ2-1 TRBV11-2 NA NA TGTGCCAGCAGCTTAGCACAGGGGAGGAATGAGCAGTTCTTC CASSLAQGRNEQFF
TRBJ2-5 TRBV10-1 NA TRBD2 TGCGCCAGCAGTGAGATAGCGGGAGAGCACCAAGAGACCCAGTACTTC CASSEIAGEHQETQYF
TRBJ1-1 TRBV29-1 NA TRBD1 TGCAGCGGTCAGACAGGGTGGAACACTGAAGCTTTCTTT CSGQTGWNTEAFF
TRBJ2-3 TRBV30 NA TRBD2 TGTGCCTGGAGTGGACTAGCGGGACTATTCACAGATACGCAGTATTTT CAWSGLAGLFTDTQYF
TRBJ2-5 TRBV29-1 NA TRBD1 TGCAGCGTTGGGGGACAGGGAGCGAGGGAGACCCAGTACTTC CSVGGQGARETQYF
TRBJ2-2 TRBV4-2 NA NA TGTGCCAGCACTATCACCGGGGAGCTGTTTTTT CASTITGELFF
TRBJ1-5 TRBV7-2 NA NA TGTGCCATCAGCTTAGGCTACAGGGTGAGCGGCAATCAGCCCCAGCATTTT CAISLGYRVSGNQPQHF
TRBJ2-3 TRBV9 NA TRBD2 TGTGCCAGCAGCGCTACCGGGGGGAGCACAGATACGCAGTATTTT CASSATGGSTDTQYF
TRBJ1-1 TRBV11-2 NA NA TGTGCCAGCAGCTTAGCAAACACTGAAGCTTTCTTT CASSLANTEAFF
TRBJ2-3 TRBV18 NA TRBD1 TGTGCCAGCTCACCCGTAGGGGGCCCAGATACGCAGTATTTT CASSPVGGPDTQYF
TRBJ1-1 TRBV7-9 NA TRBD1 TGTTCCAGCAGCCCCTTAGTTATACAGGGGATCACTGAAGCTTTCTTT CSSSPLVIQGITEAFF